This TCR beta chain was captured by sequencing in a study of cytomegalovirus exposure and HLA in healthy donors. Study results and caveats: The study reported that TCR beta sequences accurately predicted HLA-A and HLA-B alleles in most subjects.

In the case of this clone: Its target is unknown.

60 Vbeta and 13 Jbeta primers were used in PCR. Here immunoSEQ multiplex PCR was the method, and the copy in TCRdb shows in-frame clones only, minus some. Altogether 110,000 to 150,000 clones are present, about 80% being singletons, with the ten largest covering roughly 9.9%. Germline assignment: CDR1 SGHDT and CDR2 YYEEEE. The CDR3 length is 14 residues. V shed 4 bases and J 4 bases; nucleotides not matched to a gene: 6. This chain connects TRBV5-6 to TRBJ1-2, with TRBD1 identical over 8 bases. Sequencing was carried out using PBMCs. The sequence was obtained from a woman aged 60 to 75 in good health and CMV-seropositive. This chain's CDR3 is CASSLRTGTYGYTF. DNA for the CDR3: TGTGCCAGCAGCCTACGGACAGGGACCTATGGCTACACCTTC.